The clone carrying this T cell receptor beta chain was seen only a few times. Germline lookup yields CDR1 SGHRS and CDR2 YFSETQ. The CDR3 loop spans 12 amino acids. The V and J ends lost 4 bases and 1 base respectively, with 5 bases between them. TCRdb recomputed calls from the RT-PCR reads with MiXCR, one row per CDR3 protein. The table records about 700,000 distinct CDR3 sequences, 12% to 15% of them present only once. This sequence joins TRBV5-1 and TRBJ2-5, with D unresolved. Sample: memory CD4+ T cells from blood. The receptor was isolated from a female donor in good health, serving as a healthy control. The CDR3 nucleotides read TGCGCCAGCAGCATATCCCAAGAGACCCAGTACTTC. Translation: CASSISQETQYF.